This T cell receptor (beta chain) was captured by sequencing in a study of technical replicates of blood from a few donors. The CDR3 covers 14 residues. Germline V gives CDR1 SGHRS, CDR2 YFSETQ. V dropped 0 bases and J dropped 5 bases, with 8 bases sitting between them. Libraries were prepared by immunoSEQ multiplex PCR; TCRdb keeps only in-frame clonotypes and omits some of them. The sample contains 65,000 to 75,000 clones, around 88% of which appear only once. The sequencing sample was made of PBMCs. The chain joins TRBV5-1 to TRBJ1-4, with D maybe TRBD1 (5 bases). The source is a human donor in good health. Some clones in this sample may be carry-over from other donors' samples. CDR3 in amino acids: CASSLGQGNEKLFF. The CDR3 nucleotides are TGCGCCAGCAGCTTGGGGCAGGGAAATGAAAAACTGTTTTTT.